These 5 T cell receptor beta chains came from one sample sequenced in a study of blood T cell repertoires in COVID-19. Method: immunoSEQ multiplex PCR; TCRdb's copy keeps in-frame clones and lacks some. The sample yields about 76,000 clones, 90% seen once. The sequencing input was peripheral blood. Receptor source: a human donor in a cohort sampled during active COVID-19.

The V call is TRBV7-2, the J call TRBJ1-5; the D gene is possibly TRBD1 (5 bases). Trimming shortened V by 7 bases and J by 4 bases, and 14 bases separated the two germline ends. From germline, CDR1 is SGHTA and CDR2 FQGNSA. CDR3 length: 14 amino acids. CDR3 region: CASTEDSLNQPQHF. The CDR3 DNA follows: TGTGCCAGCACCGAAGACAGTCTAAATCAGCCCCAGCATTTT.

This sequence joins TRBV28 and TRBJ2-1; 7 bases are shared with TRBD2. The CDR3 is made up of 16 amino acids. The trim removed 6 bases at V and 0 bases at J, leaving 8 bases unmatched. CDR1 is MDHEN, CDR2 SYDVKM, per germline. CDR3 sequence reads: CASSTDSGLSYNEQFF. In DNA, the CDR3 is TGTGCCAGCAGCACTGATAGCGGGCTCTCCTACAATGAGCAGTTCTTC.

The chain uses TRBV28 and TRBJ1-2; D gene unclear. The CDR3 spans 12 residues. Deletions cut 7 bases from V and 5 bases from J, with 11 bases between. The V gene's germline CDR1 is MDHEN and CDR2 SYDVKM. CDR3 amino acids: CASIEEGYGYTF. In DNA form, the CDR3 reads TGTGCCAGCATCGAGGAGGGATATGGCTACACCTTC.

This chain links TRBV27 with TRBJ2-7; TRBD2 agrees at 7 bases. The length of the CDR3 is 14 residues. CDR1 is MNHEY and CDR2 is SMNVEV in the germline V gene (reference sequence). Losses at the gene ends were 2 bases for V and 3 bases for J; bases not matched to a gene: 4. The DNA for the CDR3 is TGTGCCAGCAGTTTAAGGCCTAGCGGCTACGAGCAGTACTTC. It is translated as CASSLRPSGYEQYF.

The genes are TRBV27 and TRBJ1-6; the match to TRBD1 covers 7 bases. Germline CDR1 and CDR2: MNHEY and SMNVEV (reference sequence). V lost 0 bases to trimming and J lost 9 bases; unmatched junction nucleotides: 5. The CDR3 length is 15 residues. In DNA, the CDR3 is TGTGCCAGCAGTTTATCGCACAGGGGATTTTCACCCCTCCACTTT. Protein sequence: CASSLSHRGFSPLHF.